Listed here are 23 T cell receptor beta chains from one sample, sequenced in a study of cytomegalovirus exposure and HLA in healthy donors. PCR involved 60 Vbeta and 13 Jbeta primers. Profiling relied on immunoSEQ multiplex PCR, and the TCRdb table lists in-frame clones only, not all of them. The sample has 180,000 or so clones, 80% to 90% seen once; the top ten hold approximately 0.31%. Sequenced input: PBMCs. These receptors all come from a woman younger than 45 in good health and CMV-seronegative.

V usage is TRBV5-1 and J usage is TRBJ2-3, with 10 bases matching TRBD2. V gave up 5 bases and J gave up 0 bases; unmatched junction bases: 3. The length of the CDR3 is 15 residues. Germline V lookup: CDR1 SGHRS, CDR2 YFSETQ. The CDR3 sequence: CASSGTSASTDTQYF. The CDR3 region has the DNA TGCGCCAGCAGTGGGACTAGCGCTAGCACAGATACGCAGTATTTT.

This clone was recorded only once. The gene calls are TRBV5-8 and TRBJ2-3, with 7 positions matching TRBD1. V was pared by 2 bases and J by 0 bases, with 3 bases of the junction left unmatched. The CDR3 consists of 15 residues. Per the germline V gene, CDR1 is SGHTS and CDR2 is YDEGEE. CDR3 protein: CASSLRQGSTDTQYF. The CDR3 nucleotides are TGTGCCAGCAGCTTAAGACAGGGAAGCACAGATACGCAGTATTTT.

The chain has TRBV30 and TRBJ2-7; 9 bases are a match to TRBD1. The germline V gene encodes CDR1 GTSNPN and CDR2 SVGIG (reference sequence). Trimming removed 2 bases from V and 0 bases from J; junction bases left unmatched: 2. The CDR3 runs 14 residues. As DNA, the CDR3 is TGTGCCTGGAGTCAGGACAGGGGCTCCTACGAGCAGTACTTC. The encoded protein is CAWSQDRGSYEQYF. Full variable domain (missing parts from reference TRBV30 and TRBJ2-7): SQTIHQWPATLVQPVGSPLSLECTVEGTSNPNLYWYRQAAGRGLQLLFYSVGIGQISSEVPQNLSASRPQDRQFILSSKKLLLSDSGFYLCAWSQDRGSYEQYFGPGTRLTVT.

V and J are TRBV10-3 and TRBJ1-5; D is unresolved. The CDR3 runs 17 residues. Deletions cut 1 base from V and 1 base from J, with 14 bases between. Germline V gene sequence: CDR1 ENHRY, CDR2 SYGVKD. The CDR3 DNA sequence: TGTGCCATCAGTGAGTGGACTCTCACCGGGAGCAATCAGCCCCAGCATTTT. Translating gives CAISEWTLTGSNQPQHF.

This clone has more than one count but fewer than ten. The CDR3 is CASSDGAGWGTDTQYF. The CDR3 bases are TGTGCCAGCAGCGACGGGGCGGGGTGGGGAACAGATACGCAGTATTTT. The rearrangement links TRBV9 to TRBJ2-3; maybe TRBD2 (6 bases). V lost 3 bases to trimming and J lost 3 bases, with 17 bases between them. The CDR3 runs to 16 residues. Germline V lookup: CDR1 SGDLS, CDR2 YYNGEE.

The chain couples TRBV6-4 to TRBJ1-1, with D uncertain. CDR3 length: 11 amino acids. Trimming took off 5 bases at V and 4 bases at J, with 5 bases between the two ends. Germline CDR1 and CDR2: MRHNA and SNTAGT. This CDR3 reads CASSQSTEAFF. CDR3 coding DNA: TGTGCCAGCAGTCAGTCCACTGAAGCTTTCTTT.

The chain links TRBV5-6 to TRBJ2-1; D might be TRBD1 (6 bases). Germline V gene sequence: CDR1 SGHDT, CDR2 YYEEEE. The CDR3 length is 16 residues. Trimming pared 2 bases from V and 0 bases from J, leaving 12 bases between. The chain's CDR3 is CASSFDRRSSYNEQFF. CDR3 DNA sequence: TGTGCCAGCAGCTTTGACAGGCGGAGCTCCTACAATGAGCAGTTCTTC.

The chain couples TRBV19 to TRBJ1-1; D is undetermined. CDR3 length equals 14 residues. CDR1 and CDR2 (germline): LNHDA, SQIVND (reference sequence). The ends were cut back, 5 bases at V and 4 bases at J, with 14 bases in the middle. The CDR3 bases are TGTGCCAGTAGTCGGGATCGGGGTTCCACTGAAGCTTTCTTT. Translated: CASSRDRGSTEAFF.

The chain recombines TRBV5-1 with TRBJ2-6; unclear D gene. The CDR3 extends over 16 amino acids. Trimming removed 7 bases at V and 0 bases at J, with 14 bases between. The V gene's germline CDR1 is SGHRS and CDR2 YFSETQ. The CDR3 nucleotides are TGCGCCAGCTCGTACTCCGCGTACTCTGGGGCCAACGTCCTGACTTTC. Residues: CASSYSAYSGANVLTF. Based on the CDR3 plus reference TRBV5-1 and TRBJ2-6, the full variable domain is KAGVTQTPRYLIKTRGQQVTLSCSPISGHRSVSWYQQTPGQGLQFLFEYFSETQRNKGNFPGRFSGRQFSNSRSEMNVSTLELGDSALYLCASSYSAYSGANVLTFGAGSRLTVL.

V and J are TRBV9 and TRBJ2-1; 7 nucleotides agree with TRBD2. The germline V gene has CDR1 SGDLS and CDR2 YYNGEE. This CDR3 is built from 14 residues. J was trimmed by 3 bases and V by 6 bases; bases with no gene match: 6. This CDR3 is CASNNGRHYNEQFF. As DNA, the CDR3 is TGTGCCAGCAATAACGGGAGGCACTACAATGAGCAGTTCTTC.

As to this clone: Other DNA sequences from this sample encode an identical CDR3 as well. CDR3 in amino acids: CASSPGQGNTEAFF. CDR3 coding DNA: TGTGCCAGCAGCCCAGGGCAGGGGAACACTGAAGCTTTCTTT. The J gene is TRBJ1-1, the V gene TRBV7-9; maybe TRBD1 (5 bases). The CDR3 spans 14 residues. V was pared by 5 bases and J by 1 base, with 11 bases between. The V gene's germline CDR1 is SEHNR and CDR2 FQNEAQ (reference sequence).

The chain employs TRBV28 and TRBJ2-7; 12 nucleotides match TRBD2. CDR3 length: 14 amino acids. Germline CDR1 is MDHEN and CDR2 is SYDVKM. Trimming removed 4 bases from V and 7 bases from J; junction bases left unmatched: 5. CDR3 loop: CASSSSGGAWEQYF. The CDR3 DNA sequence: TGTGCCAGCAGTTCTAGCGGGGGGGCTTGGGAGCAGTACTTC.

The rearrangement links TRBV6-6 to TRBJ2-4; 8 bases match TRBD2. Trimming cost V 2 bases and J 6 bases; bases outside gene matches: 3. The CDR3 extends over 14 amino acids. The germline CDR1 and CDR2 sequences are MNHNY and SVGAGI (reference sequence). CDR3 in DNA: TGTGCCAGCAGTTACGCGGGGGGTTTAAACATTCAGTACTTC. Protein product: CASSYAGGLNIQYF.

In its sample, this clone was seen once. Here the CDR3 DNA reads TGCGCCAGCAGCCAACGGGAAGGCGGGGGGGCCGATACGCAGTATTTT. It codes for CASSQREGGGADTQYF. The J gene is TRBJ2-3, the V gene TRBV4-1; TRBD2 aligns across 9 bases. The CDR3 has 16 residues. V lost 2 bases to trimming and J lost 6 bases; unmatched junction nucleotides: 9. The germline V gene encodes CDR1 MGHRA and CDR2 YSYEKL.

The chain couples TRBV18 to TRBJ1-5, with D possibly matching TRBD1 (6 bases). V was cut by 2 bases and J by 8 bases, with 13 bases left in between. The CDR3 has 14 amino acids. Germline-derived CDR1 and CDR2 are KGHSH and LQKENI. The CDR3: CASSPSGAEEPQHF. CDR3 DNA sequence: TGTGCCAGCTCACCATCAGGGGCCGAGGAGCCCCAGCATTTT.

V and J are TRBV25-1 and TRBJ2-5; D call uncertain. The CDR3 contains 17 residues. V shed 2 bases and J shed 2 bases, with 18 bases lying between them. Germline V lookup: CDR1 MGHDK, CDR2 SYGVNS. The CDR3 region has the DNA TGTGCCAGCAGTGAACCCCACCGCCAGCGAGTACAAGAGACCCAGTACTTC. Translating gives CASSEPHRQRVQETQYF.

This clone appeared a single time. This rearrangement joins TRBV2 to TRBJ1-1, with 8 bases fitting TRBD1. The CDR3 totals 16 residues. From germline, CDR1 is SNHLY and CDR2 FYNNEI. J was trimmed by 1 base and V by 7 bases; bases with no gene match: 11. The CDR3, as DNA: TGTGCCAGCACGATTCTCGCAGGACAGGGGAACACTGAAGCTTTCTTT. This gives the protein CASTILAGQGNTEAFF.

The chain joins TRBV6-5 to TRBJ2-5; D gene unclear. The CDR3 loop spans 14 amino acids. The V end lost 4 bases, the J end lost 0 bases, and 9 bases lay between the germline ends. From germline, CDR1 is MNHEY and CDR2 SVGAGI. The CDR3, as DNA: TGTGCCAGCAGTTTTGTCCAGGACCAAGAGACCCAGTACTTC. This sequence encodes CASSFVQDQETQYF.

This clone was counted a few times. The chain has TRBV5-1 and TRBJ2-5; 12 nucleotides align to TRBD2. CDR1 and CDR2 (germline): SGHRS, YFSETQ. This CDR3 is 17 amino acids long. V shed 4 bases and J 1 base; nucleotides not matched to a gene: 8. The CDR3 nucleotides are TGCGCCAGCAGCCCTCGGACTAGCGGGGCGATCCAAGAGACCCAGTACTTC. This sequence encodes CASSPRTSGAIQETQYF.

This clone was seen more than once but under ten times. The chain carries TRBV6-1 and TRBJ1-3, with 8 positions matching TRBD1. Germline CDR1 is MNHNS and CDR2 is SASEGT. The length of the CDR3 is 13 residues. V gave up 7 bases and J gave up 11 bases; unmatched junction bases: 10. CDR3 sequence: CASTGTGQIAIYF. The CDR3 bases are TGTGCCAGCACCGGGACAGGTCAGATCGCCATATATTTT.

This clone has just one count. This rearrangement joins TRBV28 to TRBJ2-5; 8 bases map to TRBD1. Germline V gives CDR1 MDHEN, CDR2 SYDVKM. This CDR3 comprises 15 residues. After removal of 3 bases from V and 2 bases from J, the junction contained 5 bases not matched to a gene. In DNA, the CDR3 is TGTGCCAGCAGTTTCGGTCAGGGGGCACAAGAGACCCAGTACTTC. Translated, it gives CASSFGQGAQETQYF.

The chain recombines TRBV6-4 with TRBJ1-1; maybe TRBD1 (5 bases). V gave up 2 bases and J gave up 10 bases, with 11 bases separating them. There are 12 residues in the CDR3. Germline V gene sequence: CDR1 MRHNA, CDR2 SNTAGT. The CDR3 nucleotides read TGTGCCAGCAGTGACAATCGGGGGAGAGCTTTCTTT. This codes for CASSDNRGRAFF.

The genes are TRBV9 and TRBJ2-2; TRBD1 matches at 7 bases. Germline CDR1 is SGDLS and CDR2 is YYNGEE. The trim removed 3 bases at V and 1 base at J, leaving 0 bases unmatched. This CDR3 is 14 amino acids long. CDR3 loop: CASSGTGNTGELFF. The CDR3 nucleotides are TGTGCCAGCAGCGGGACAGGGAACACCGGGGAGCTGTTTTTT.